This TCR beta chain was profiled in a study of breast tumors, draining lymph nodes, adjacent tissues listed by TCRdb under 2016. As for the study more broadly: Breast cancer patients provided tumor, adjacent nontumor tissue and axillary lymph nodes, and the study compared the TCR beta repertoires across these three sources. In human breast cancer, the study set out to evaluate how tumor, surrounding tissue and draining lymph node repertoires relate to one another and whether T cells may move between these sites. What the authors observed across the whole study: Tumor and nontumor tissue repertoires were significantly more similar in luminal-like than in basal-like breast cancer. The study presented the conclusion that tumor T cells originate in lymph nodes as consistent with a hypothesis, not as something directly demonstrated. Tumor T-cell repertoires showed less diversity than lymph node repertoires and more diversity than nontumor tissue repertoires, and tumor T-cell repertoires showed preferential V and J gene usage. The data were considered consistent with most tumor T cells being derived from the lymph node and subsequently expanding within tumor tissue.

Sequencer: Illumina HiSeq 2000. Multiplex PCR amplification was used to generate the TCR beta chain libraries. High-throughput sequencing was used to analyze the amplified TCR beta chain products. The raw public data were reprocessed by TCRdb itself: fastp quality trimming at Q25, MiXCR clonotype calling, in-frame beta chains only. CDR3 protein duplicates are merged, each entry listing the most common genes and DNA. This sample gives about 140,000 distinct CDR3 sequences in total; approximately 20% of them show up just once. 2.5% to 3% of the sample is taken by the ten largest. Details on this clonotype: Its binding antigen is unknown. A much more abundant neighbour one base away suggests this may be a read error.

Lymph node samples were obtained from the axillary draining lymph nodes of breast cancer patients. CDR1 LGHDT and CDR2 YNNKEL were looked up in the germline V gene (reference sequence). From its cysteine to its phenylalanine, the CDR3 spans 13 amino acids. Only the CDR3 DNA stays, 39 bases, in frame from base 1. Cut back by 4 bases and 8 bases, the V and J ends lie 11 bases apart. Sequencing input: axillary lymph node tissue. The rearrangement combines TRBV3-1 with TRBJ1-4; no confident D gene assignment can be made. The receptor was isolated from a female donor with breast cancer. Some clones in this sample may be carry-over from other donors' samples. The CDR3 is CASSRVLGEKLFF. The DNA is TGTGCCAGCAGCCGAGTCCTGGGGGAAAAACTGTTTTTT.